Following are 13 T cell receptor beta chains from one sample sequenced in a study of cytomegalovirus exposure and HLA in healthy donors. The PCR was carried out with 60 Vbeta primers and 13 Jbeta primers. Here immunoSEQ multiplex PCR was the method, and the copy in TCRdb shows in-frame clones only, minus some. Of some 110,000 clones in the sample, over 60% were seen once. Sequencing was carried out using PBMCs. The source is a woman in her twenties or thirties in good health and CMV-seronegative.

The sample holds a few counts of this clone. This CDR3 reads CASSLGQGLGNTEAFF. CDR3 nucleotide sequence: TGTGCCAGCAGCTTAGGACAGGGCTTAGGGAACACTGAAGCTTTCTTT. The chain employs TRBV7-9 and TRBJ1-1, with 7 bases aligning to TRBD1. Trimming cost V 1 base and J 1 base; bases outside gene matches: 6. The CDR3 contains 16 residues. The germline V gene has CDR1 SEHNR and CDR2 FQNEAQ (reference sequence).

This clone has a single count. The genes are TRBV19 and TRBJ1-5; TRBD1 might be the D (5 bases). The CDR3 length is 12 residues. Trimming removed 10 bases from V and 1 base from J, with 8 bases in between. CDR1 LNHDA and CDR2 SQIVND come from the germline V gene (reference sequence). The CDR3 DNA is TGTGCCACAAGACAGAGCAATCAGCCCCAGCATTTT. Its protein is CATRQSNQPQHF. The full variable domain, completed using reference TRBV19 and TRBJ1-5, is DGGITQSPKYLFRKEGQNVTLSCEQNLNHDAMYWYRQDPGQGLRLIYYSQIVNDFQKGDIAEGYSVSREKKESFPLTVTSAQKNPTAFYLCATRQSNQPQHFGDGTRLSIL.

V is TRBV5-1 and J is TRBJ1-1; a possible D gene is TRBD1 (6 bases). The germline V gene encodes CDR1 SGHRS and CDR2 YFSETQ. The CDR3 loop spans 13 amino acids. V was cut by 3 bases and J by 1 base, with 7 bases left in between. The CDR3 loop reads CASSSQGNTEAFF. The CDR3 DNA reads TGCGCCAGCAGCTCACAGGGGAACACTGAAGCTTTCTTT.

This clone was seen more than once but under ten times. The chain carries TRBV13 and TRBJ2-5; D is uncertain. Trimming removed 5 bases from V and 7 bases from J, with 20 bases in between. This CDR3 has 15 amino acids. CDR1 is PRHDT, CDR2 FYEKMQ, per germline (reference sequence). The CDR3 coding sequence is TGTGCCAGCAGCCTCCAGGCTTGGCAGTCCGGGACCCAGTACTTC. Protein product: CASSLQAWQSGTQYF.

The CDR3 here is CASSPLMIAGIQETQYF. In DNA form, the CDR3 reads TGCGCCAGCAGCCCCCTGATGATAGCGGGAATCCAAGAGACCCAGTACTTC. This sequence joins TRBV5-1 and TRBJ2-5, with TRBD2 matching 8 bases. Looked up from germline, CDR1 is SGHRS and CDR2 is YFSETQ. The CDR3 has 17 amino acids. Germline trimming cut 4 bases from V and 1 base from J; bases unmatched to any gene: 12. Full variable domain (outside the CDR3, taken from reference TRBV5-1 and TRBJ2-5): KAGVTQTPRYLIKTRGQQVTLSCSPISGHRSVSWYQQTPGQGLQFLFEYFSETQRNKGNFPGRFSGRQFSNSRSEMNVSTLELGDSALYLCASSPLMIAGIQETQYFGPGTRLLVL.

This clone was counted a few times. CDR3 coding DNA: TGTGCCATCCGGCGCGGGTCCTACGAGCAGTACTTC. Translated, it gives CAIRRGSYEQYF. V and J are TRBV10-3 and TRBJ2-7, with TRBD2 as a possible D gene (5 bases). V was clipped by 8 bases and J by 1 base, with 9 bases between them. Germline V CDR1 and CDR2: ENHRY, SYGVKD. This CDR3 region has 12 residues.

J is TRBJ2-6 and V is TRBV5-6; D possibly corresponds to TRBD2 (6 bases). Germline V CDR1 and CDR2: SGHDT, YYEEEE. The V and J ends lost 4 bases and 4 bases respectively, with 21 bases between them. This CDR3 has 18 amino acids. The CDR3 nucleotides are TGTGCCAGCAGCAGTTACTTGCGGGGAGCCCCCGGGGCCAACGTCCTGACTTTC. It is translated as CASSSYLRGAPGANVLTF.

This clone has just a few counts. The chain employs TRBV30 and TRBJ2-1, with D maybe TRBD2 (6 bases). CDR1 and CDR2 from the germline V gene are GTSNPN and SVGIG (reference sequence). Trimming took 2 bases from V and 3 from J, leaving 14 bases between them. This CDR3 comprises 15 residues. The chain's CDR3 is CAWSPIAEDYNEQFF. Written as DNA, the CDR3 is TGTGCCTGGAGTCCAATAGCGGAAGACTACAATGAGCAGTTCTTC.

The V gene is TRBV4-3, the J gene TRBJ2-3; 7 positions agree with TRBD2. The CDR3 is 16 residues long. V shed 4 bases and J 2 bases; nucleotides not matched to a gene: 9. Germline CDR1 and CDR2: LGHNA and YSLEER. As DNA, the CDR3 is TGCGCCAGCAGCCCATCACTAGCGCCACCCACAGATACGCAGTATTTT. It codes for CASSPSLAPPTDTQYF.

The CDR3 loop reads CASSLDGRGEQYF. The CDR3 DNA reads TGTGCCAGCAGCTTAGATGGTCGCGGGGAGCAGTACTTC. The V gene is TRBV7-9, the J gene TRBJ2-7, with a tentative D call TRBD2 (5 bases). Trimming took 1 base from V and 7 from J, leaving 11 bases between them. The length of the CDR3 is 13 residues. Germline V lookup: CDR1 SEHNR, CDR2 FQNEAQ (reference sequence).

This chain connects TRBV28 to TRBJ1-2; D might be TRBD1 (6 bases). The CDR3 loop spans 13 amino acids. V gave up 7 bases and J gave up 3 bases, with 12 bases separating them. The germline V gene encodes CDR1 MDHEN and CDR2 SYDVKM. The CDR3 DNA follows: TGTGCCAGCACCGGGACAAACTACTATGGCTACACCTTC. Translation: CASTGTNYYGYTF.

CDR3 amino acids: CASTNWDRDHEQYF. CDR3 bases: TGTGCCAGCACCAACTGGGACAGGGACCACGAGCAGTACTTC. The chain couples TRBV7-9 to TRBJ2-7, with 9 bases aligning to TRBD1. Germline assignment: CDR1 SEHNR and CDR2 FQNEAQ (reference sequence). The CDR3 covers 14 residues. J was trimmed by 5 bases and V by 7 bases; bases with no gene match: 9.

This clone has a handful of counts. The chain uses TRBV7-6 and TRBJ2-7; TRBD1 aligns across 7 bases. The CDR3 consists of 14 residues. CDR1 SGHVS and CDR2 FNYEAQ come from the germline V gene. V shed 6 bases and J 2 bases; nucleotides not matched to a gene: 7. The CDR3 region has the DNA TGTGCCAGCAGTACGGGACAGCTAACCTACGAGCAGTACTTC. Encoded protein: CASSTGQLTYEQYF.